This T cell receptor (beta chain) was sequenced for a study of blood T cell repertoires in COVID-19. Study-wide background: PBMCs, B-cell-depleted T cells, or T cells were the source of the cDNA or gDNA that made up the material.

Participants, 18 to 89 years old, spanned about two dozen US areas. Clinical history reported by participants formed the basis on which cohorts were assigned. The authors' processing: Reference gene primer amplification gave estimated nucleated cell counts. TCRdb's table, derived via immunoSEQ multiplex PCR, lists solely in-frame clones and lacks some. V, J and clone size are taken as reported in that table, and D and trimming were inferred from the DNA itself. The table includes about 170,000 clones, less than 90% detected once. This CDR3 comprises 15 residues. Germline CDR1 SGHAT, CDR2 FQNNGV. J gave up 1 base and V 6 bases, and 3 bases lay outside the gene matches.

The sample taken for sequencing was PBMCs or T cells enriched from blood (not recorded which). The rearrangement uses TRBV11-2 and TRBJ2-4, with TRBD2 matching 10 bases. This TCR was recovered from a woman in her 50s who had recovered from COVID-19. The DNA for the CDR3 is TGTGCCAGCAGACCACTAGCGGGGGCCAAAAACATTCAGTACTTC. This gives the protein CASRPLAGAKNIQYF.